Listed here are 22 T cell receptor beta chains from one sample, sequenced in a study of response to subunit inactivated influenza vaccine. Via MiXCR, TCRdb re-called the RT-PCR reads, giving one row per CDR3 protein. The data contain 590,000 or so distinct CDR3 sequences, around 13% of them singletons. Material: PBMCs from blood, obtained 14 days before vaccination. These receptors were taken from a man aged 45 to 65 who received an inactivated influenza vaccine.

This chain connects TRBV20-1 to TRBJ2-1, with no clear D. The CDR3 is 14 residues long. Trimming shortened V by 1 base and J by 5 bases, and 12 bases separated the two germline ends. Germline CDR1 is DFQATT and CDR2 is SNEGSKA (reference sequence). CDR3 DNA sequence: TGCAGTGCTAGAGGTTCGGACCAAAACAATGAGCAGTTCTTC. Translation gives CSARGSDQNNEQFF.

A few counts support this clonotype. The J gene is TRBJ2-6, the V gene TRBV7-9, with D unresolved. Germline-derived CDR1 and CDR2 are SEHNR and FQNEAQ (reference sequence). This CDR3 region has 16 residues. V lost 11 bases to trimming and J lost 0 bases, with 17 bases between them. The CDR3 spells CASFGQAPSGANVLTF. CDR3 nucleotide sequence: TGTGCCTCATTTGGGCAGGCCCCCTCTGGGGCCAACGTCCTGACTTTC.

A few counts support this clonotype. V gene TRBV29-1 combines with J gene TRBJ2-1; 7 bases are shared with TRBD2. V trimming: 7 bases; J trimming: 0 bases; junction bases outside the gene matches: 9. The CDR3 runs 15 residues. Germline values: CDR1 SQVTM, CDR2 ANQGSEA. The DNA of the CDR3 is TGCAGCGGCCTGGGGGGGAAGAGCTCCTACAATGAGCAGTTCTTC. Translation: CSGLGGKSSYNEQFF.

In its sample, this clonotype was seen a few times. The gene calls are TRBV20-1 and TRBJ2-5, with TRBD2 as a possible D gene (5 bases). CDR1 and CDR2 from the germline V gene are DFQATT and SNEGSKA (reference sequence). CDR3 length: 15 residues. Trimming took 2 bases from V and 2 from J, leaving 15 bases between them. CDR3 coding DNA: TGCAGTGCTAGATCAAGCAGAGGGTGGCAAGAGACCCAGTACTTC. Translated: CSARSSRGWQETQYF.

This clonotype has just a few counts. The J gene is TRBJ2-3, the V gene TRBV4-3; D is possibly TRBD1 or TRBD2 (5 bases each). V was clipped by 0 bases and J by 12 bases, with 10 bases between them. The CDR3 covers 12 residues. CDR1 is LGHNA and CDR2 is YSLEER in the germline V gene. The CDR3 nucleotides read TGCGCCAGCAGCCAAGATCTGGGGGACCAGTATTTT. Translated: CASSQDLGDQYF.

In its sample, this clonotype was seen once. This chain connects TRBV5-5 to TRBJ2-1; TRBD2 agrees at 7 bases. Germline-derived CDR1 and CDR2 are SGHKS and YYEKEE (reference sequence). The CDR3 extends over 16 amino acids. The J segment lost 4 bases and the V segment lost 0 bases, leaving 7 bases of the junction unmatched. This chain's CDR3 is CASSLEASGEYNEQFF. For the CDR3, the DNA is TGTGCCAGCAGCTTGGAGGCTAGCGGTGAATACAATGAGCAGTTCTTC.

The chain combines TRBV18 with TRBJ2-1; the D is unclear. The CDR3 has 12 residues. Per the germline V gene, CDR1 is KGHSH and CDR2 is LQKENI. The V gene lost 2 bases and the J gene lost 6 bases, with 5 bases spanning the gap. CDR3 DNA: TGTGCCAGCTCACCAATGAGCAATGAGCAGTTCTTC. Translating it yields CASSPMSNEQFF.

This clonotype has only a few counts. The rearrangement uses TRBV4-1 and TRBJ2-5; 9 bases fit TRBD2. Germline V lookup: CDR1 MGHRA, CDR2 YSYEKL. This CDR3 is built from 17 residues. J gave up 4 bases and V 2 bases, and 11 bases lay outside the gene matches. The CDR3 nucleotides are TGCGCCAGCAGCCAATCACGAAGCGGGGGGCCGCTAGAGACCCAGTACTTC. It yields the protein CASSQSRSGGPLETQYF.

This clonotype was counted ten times or more. The gene calls are TRBV5-1 and TRBJ2-5; 9 positions agree with TRBD1. CDR3 size: 16 residues. V shed 1 base, J shed 4 bases, and the junction held 8 bases outside the gene matches. Germline values: CDR1 SGHRS, CDR2 YFSETQ. The CDR3 is CASSLPGTGYAETQYF. The CDR3 DNA sequence: TGCGCCAGCAGCTTGCCCGGGACAGGGTACGCAGAGACCCAGTACTTC. The full variable domain, rest sourced from reference TRBV5-1 and TRBJ2-5, is KAGVTQTPRYLIKTRGQQVTLSCSPISGHRSVSWYQQTPGQGLQFLFEYFSETQRNKGNFPGRFSGRQFSNSRSEMNVSTLELGDSALYLCASSLPGTGYAETQYFGPGTRLLVL.

This clonotype was found a few times. This chain connects TRBV29-1 to TRBJ2-5; D unresolved. Germline V CDR1 and CDR2: SQVTM, ANQGSEA. V lost 3 bases and J lost 9, with 5 bases in between. This CDR3 is built from 9 residues. As DNA, the CDR3 is TGCAGCGTTGACGAGTCCCAGTACTTC. Translating gives CSVDESQYF.

This chain uses TRBV11-2 with TRBJ1-1, with D unclear. The germline V and J ends were trimmed by 5 bases and 5 bases, with 9 bases remaining between them. CDR3 size: 12 residues. CDR1 is SGHAT, CDR2 FQNNGV, per germline. The CDR3 spells CASSPRLTEAFF. DNA of the CDR3: TGTGCCAGCAGCCCACGATTGACTGAAGCTTTCTTT.

The gene calls are TRBV20-1 and TRBJ2-7; TRBD1 aligns across 8 bases. Germline V gene data show CDR1 as DFQATT and CDR2 as SNEGSKA (reference sequence). The CDR3 runs 14 residues. V dropped 2 bases and J dropped 5; count of bases not matched to a gene: 8. The CDR3 sequence: CSARRTGSNNEQYF. The CDR3 nucleotides read TGCAGTGCTAGACGGACAGGGAGCAACAACGAGCAGTACTTC.

V usage is TRBV28 and J usage is TRBJ1-1, with D perhaps TRBD1 (5 bases). The germline V gene encodes CDR1 MDHEN and CDR2 SYDVKM. V lost 6 bases to trimming and J lost 3 bases, with 14 bases between them. The CDR3 length is 14 residues. The CDR3, as DNA: TGTGCCAGCAGCCGAGGGTGGGGCGACACTGAAGCTTTCTTT. Translating gives CASSRGWGDTEAFF.

The chain joins TRBV6-6 to TRBJ1-2; D gene ambiguous. The CDR3 totals 12 residues. V lost 3 bases and J lost 5, with 7 bases in between. Germline assignment: CDR1 MNHNY and CDR2 SVGAGI (reference sequence). The CDR3 DNA is TGTGCCAGCAGTTATGCCGAATATGGCTACACCTTC. It translates to CASSYAEYGYTF.

This clonotype appeared a single time. This chain links TRBV3-1 with TRBJ2-1; TRBD1 matches at 7 bases. Germline trimming cut 10 bases from V and 15 bases from J; bases unmatched to any gene: 18. Germline assignment: CDR1 LGHDT and CDR2 YNNKEL (reference sequence). This CDR3 spans 13 amino acids. The CDR3 DNA is TGTGCCACCTCACAAACAGGGGCCGCTACTGGGTTCTTC. This encodes CATSQTGAATGFF.

J is TRBJ1-5 and V is TRBV2; 11 bases map to TRBD1. This CDR3 region has 15 residues. Per germline, CDR1 SNHLY and CDR2 FYNNEI. V dropped 5 bases and J dropped 5; count of bases not matched to a gene: 5. In DNA form, the CDR3 reads TGTGCCAGCAGTATACCGGACAGGGGGCATCAGCCCCAGCATTTT. This encodes CASSIPDRGHQPQHF.

This clonotype has a count of ten or more. The rearrangement joins TRBV18 to TRBJ2-7; 10 nucleotides line up with TRBD2. CDR3 length: 15 amino acids. Germline V gives CDR1 KGHSH, CDR2 LQKENI. J was trimmed by 7 bases and V by 3 bases; bases with no gene match: 9. CDR3 residues: CASSPEREGMWEQYF. The CDR3 nucleotides read TGTGCCAGCTCACCCGAGCGGGAGGGGATGTGGGAGCAGTACTTC.

The chain combines TRBV6-1 with TRBJ2-7; D not resolved. The CDR3 totals 12 residues. V lost 4 bases, J lost 3 bases, and 7 bases lay in between. The germline CDR1 and CDR2 sequences are MNHNS and SASEGT. This chain's CDR3 is CASSAAHYEQYF. CDR3 nucleotides: TGTGCCAGCAGTGCGGCCCACTACGAGCAGTACTTC.

The chain joins TRBV11-3 to TRBJ2-1; TRBD2 matches 10 bases. The CDR3 is 14 amino acids. The germline gives CDR1 SGHNT, CDR2 YENEEA. V lost 1 base and J lost 9; bases outside the gene matches: 3. CDR3 amino acids: CASSLGRTSGEQFF. The CDR3 bases are TGTGCCAGCAGCTTAGGTCGGACTAGCGGTGAGCAGTTCTTC.

The chain has TRBV30 and TRBJ2-4; D unclear. The V gene's germline CDR1 is GTSNPN and CDR2 SVGIG (reference sequence). The V and J ends lost 2 bases and 5 bases respectively, with 13 bases between them. The CDR3 has 14 amino acids. Here the CDR3 reads CAWSSQTFENIQYF. In DNA, the CDR3 is TGTGCCTGGAGTAGCCAGACGTTTGAAAACATTCAGTACTTC.

This clonotype was seen ten or more times. This chain uses TRBV12-3 or TRBV12-4 with TRBJ2-7, with 10 bases lining up with TRBD1. V was clipped by 9 bases and J by 1 base; unmatched bases: 9. The CDR3 contains 15 residues. The DNA of the CDR3 is TGTGCCAGTACCGTAGGACAGGGGGGGTCCTACGAGCAGTACTTC. This encodes CASTVGQGGSYEQYF.

This clonotype was counted a few times. The gene calls are TRBV3-1 and TRBJ2-2; no clear D gene. Germline values: CDR1 LGHDT, CDR2 YNNKEL (reference sequence). The CDR3 spans 16 residues. V dropped 4 bases and J dropped 7 bases, with 19 bases sitting between them. Here the CDR3 DNA reads TGTGCCAGCAGCCCCCGATTTCAGTCTGGCCGCGGGGAGCTGTTTTTT. Protein: CASSPRFQSGRGELFF.